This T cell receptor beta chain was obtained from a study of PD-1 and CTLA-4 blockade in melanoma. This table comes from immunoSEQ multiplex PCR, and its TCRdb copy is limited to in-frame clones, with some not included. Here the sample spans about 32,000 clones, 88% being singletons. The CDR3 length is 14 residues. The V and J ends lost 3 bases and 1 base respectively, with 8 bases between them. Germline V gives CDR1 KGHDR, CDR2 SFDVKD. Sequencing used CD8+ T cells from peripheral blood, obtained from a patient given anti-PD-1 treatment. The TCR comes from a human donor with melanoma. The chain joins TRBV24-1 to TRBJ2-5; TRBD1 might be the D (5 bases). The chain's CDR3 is CATSDMTVQETQYF. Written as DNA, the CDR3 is TGTGCCACCAGTGATATGACAGTCCAAGAGACCCAGTACTTC.